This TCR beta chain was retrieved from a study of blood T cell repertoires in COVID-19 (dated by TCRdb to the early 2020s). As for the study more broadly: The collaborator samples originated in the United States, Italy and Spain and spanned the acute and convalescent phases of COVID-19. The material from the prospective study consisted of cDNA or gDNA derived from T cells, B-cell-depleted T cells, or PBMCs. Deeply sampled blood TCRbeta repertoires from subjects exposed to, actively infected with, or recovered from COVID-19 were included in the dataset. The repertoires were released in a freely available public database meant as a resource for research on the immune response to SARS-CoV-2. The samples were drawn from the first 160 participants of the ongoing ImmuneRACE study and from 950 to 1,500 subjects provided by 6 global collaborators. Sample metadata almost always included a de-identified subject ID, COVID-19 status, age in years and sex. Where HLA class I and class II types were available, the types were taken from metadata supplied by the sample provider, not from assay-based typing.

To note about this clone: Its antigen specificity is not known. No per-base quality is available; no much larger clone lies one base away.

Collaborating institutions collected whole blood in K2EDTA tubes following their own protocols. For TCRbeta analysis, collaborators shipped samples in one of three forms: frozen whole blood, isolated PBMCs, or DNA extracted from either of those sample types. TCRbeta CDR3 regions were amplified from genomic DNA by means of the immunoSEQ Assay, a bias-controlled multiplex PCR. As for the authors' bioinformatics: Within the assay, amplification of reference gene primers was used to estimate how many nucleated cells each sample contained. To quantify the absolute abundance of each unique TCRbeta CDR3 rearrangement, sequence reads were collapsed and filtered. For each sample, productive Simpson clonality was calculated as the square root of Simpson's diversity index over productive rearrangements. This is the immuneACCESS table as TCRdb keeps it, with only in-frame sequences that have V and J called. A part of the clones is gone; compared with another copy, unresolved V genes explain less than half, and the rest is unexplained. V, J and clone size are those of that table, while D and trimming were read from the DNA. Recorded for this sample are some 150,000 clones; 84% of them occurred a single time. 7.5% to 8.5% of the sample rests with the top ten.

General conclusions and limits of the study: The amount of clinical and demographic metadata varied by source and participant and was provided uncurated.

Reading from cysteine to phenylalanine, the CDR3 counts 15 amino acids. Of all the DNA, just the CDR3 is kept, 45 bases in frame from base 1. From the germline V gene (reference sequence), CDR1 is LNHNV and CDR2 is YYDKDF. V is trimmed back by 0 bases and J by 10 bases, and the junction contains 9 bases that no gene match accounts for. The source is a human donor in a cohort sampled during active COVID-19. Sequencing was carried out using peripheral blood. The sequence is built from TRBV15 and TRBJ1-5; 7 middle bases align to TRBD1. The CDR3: CATSRDPAGGRPQHF. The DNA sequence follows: TGTGCCACCAGCAGAGATCCGGCAGGGGGGAGACCCCAGCATTTT.